This T cell receptor (beta chain) stems from a study of beta chain features in type 1 diabetes. Study-level points and caveats: In the patient group, naive, central memory and Treg TCRB repertoires seemed more alike than in the healthy donor group. Within each of all four CD4+ subsets, Type 1 diabetes patients had TCRB CDR3s that were moderately but significantly shorter. Over-representation of high TCR-expressing cells was a possible consequence of cDNA sequencing.

CDR1 is LNHDA and CDR2 is SQIVND in the germline V gene (reference sequence). There are 15 residues in the CDR3. The germline V and J ends were trimmed by 3 bases and 4 bases, with 13 bases remaining between them. In its sample, this clone was seen a few times. As yet, its antigen is unknown. Every isolated RNA sample was fully reverse transcribed, so sequencing captured expressed TCRB transcripts. The table came from immunoSEQ multiplex PCR; TCRdb's copy has only in-frame clones and leaves some out. Among about 270,000 clones listed, roughly an eighth were seen once. It was one heparinised blood draw, averaging around 110 mL, that each donor gave.

What was sequenced was naive CD4+ T cells from blood. The TCR comes from a man under 40 with type 1 diabetes. The V call is TRBV19, the J call TRBJ2-1, with D possibly being TRBD2 (6 bases). The CDR3, as DNA: TGTGCCAGTAGTATGGGACTTATCCGTTACAATGAGCAGTTCTTC. It codes for CASSMGLIRYNEQFF.